This entry lists 27 T cell receptor beta chains sequenced from one sample in a study of identical twins. One entry per CDR3 protein, called by TCRdb with MiXCR from the 5' RACE reads. The table shows roughly 190,000 distinct CDR3 sequences, with approximately 16% occurring only once. A further study also used this sample, focusing on T cells expressing NK-cell markers.

Sequenced: CD8+ T cells sorted from blood. The source is a woman younger than 30 in good health.

This chain joins TRBV5-1 and TRBJ2-7, with D tentatively TRBD1 (6 bases). The CDR3 has 15 residues. Germline lookup yields CDR1 SGHRS and CDR2 YFSETQ. Between the trimmed V and J ends, which lost 7 bases and 3 bases, there was a span of 20 bases. In DNA form, the CDR3 reads TGCGCCAGCGGTTCTTTGGACAGCCGATTCTACGAGCAGTACTTC. Its protein product is CASGSLDSRFYEQYF.

This clonotype was counted only a few times. The CDR3 spells CASSFYPIYEQYF. For the CDR3, the DNA is TGTGCCAGCAGTTTTTACCCGATCTACGAGCAGTACTTC. The rearrangement links TRBV27 to TRBJ2-7; D not certain. The length of the CDR3 is 13 residues. From germline, CDR1 is MNHEY and CDR2 SMNVEV (reference sequence). Trimming removed 3 bases from V and 3 bases from J, with 9 bases in between.

A few counts support this clonotype. The chain recombines TRBV25-1 with TRBJ2-1; tentatively, D is TRBD1 (5 bases). Per germline, CDR1 MGHDK and CDR2 SYGVNS. The CDR3 totals 13 residues. The V gene lost 4 bases and the J gene lost 3 bases, with 7 bases spanning the gap. In DNA form, the CDR3 reads TGTGCCAGCAGTGTTCAGGGCTACAATGAGCAGTTCTTC. It is translated as CASSVQGYNEQFF.

This clonotype was seen more than once but under ten times. The V call is TRBV25-1, the J call TRBJ1-4; D is undetermined. Per germline, CDR1 MGHDK and CDR2 SYGVNS. This CDR3 contains 11 residues. Deletions cut 3 bases from V and 6 bases from J, with 2 bases between. DNA for the CDR3: TGTGCCAGCAGTGATTATGAAAAACTGTTTTTT. It codes for CASSDYEKLFF.

This chain links TRBV6-5 with TRBJ2-7; 11 bases are a match to TRBD1. In germline, CDR1 is MNHEY, CDR2 SVGAGI. The V segment lost 4 bases and the J segment 7 bases; nucleotides outside the gene matches: 9. This CDR3 spans 15 amino acids. CDR3 amino acids: CASSSRTGGSDEQYF. The CDR3 nucleotides are TGTGCCAGCAGTTCCCGGACAGGGGGCTCTGATGAGCAGTACTTC.

This clonotype occurred a few times. This chain links TRBV5-6 with TRBJ2-1; 8 bases match TRBD2. J lost 8 bases, V lost 2 bases, and 21 bases had no gene match. This CDR3 has 19 amino acids. CDR1 SGHDT and CDR2 YYEEEE come from the germline V gene. CDR3 nucleotide sequence: TGTGCCAGCAGCTTTTGGCTAGCGGGTGTTCACAGGAGGATGGATGAGCAGTTCTTC. This sequence encodes CASSFWLAGVHRRMDEQFF.

The chain carries TRBV5-1 and TRBJ2-3; 8 bases line up with TRBD2. Unmatched junction bases numbered 8, after V lost 6 bases and J lost 2 bases. CDR1 and CDR2 from the germline V gene are SGHRS and YFSETQ. This CDR3 contains 15 residues. CDR3 nucleotide sequence: TGCGCCAGCACCCCCATAGCGGGGTTCACAGATACGCAGTATTTT. Its protein is CASTPIAGFTDTQYF.

A remark on this clonotype: Because the CDR3 is missing its conserved closing phenylalanine or tryptophan, this is likely a read error. No DNA is shown, since the ends of the CDR3 on it are uncertain; the CDR3 is the one TCRdb lists. This chain connects TRBV6-5 to TRBJ2-3; TRBD2 is the table's D call, not checked against the DNA. Germline CDR1 is MNHEY and CDR2 is SVGAGI. The CDR3 length equals 13 residues, ends included. The CDR3 here is CASSYSGGGGGNN.

V usage is TRBV5-5 and J usage is TRBJ2-1; possibly TRBD1 for D (6 bases). Trimming took off 1 base at V and 9 bases at J, with 11 bases between the two ends. Germline-derived CDR1 and CDR2 are SGHKS and YYEKEE (reference sequence). This CDR3 contains 13 residues. CDR3 sequence (DNA): TGTGCCAGCAGCTTGAACAGGGTTCTTGAGCAGTTCTTC. Translating it yields CASSLNRVLEQFF.

The chain combines TRBV12-3 or TRBV12-4 with TRBJ2-1; 7 nucleotides line up with TRBD2. With 2 bases clipped from V and 7 bases from J, the junction kept 14 bases outside the gene matches. The CDR3 has 17 amino acids. CDR3 loop: CASSLPGLTEYVNEQFF. Here the CDR3 DNA reads TGTGCCAGCAGTTTACCGGGACTAACGGAGTATGTGAATGAGCAGTTCTTC.

This clonotype has just a few counts. The chain employs TRBV7-9 and TRBJ2-1; no definite D call. The CDR3 runs to 14 residues. Germline V lookup: CDR1 SEHNR, CDR2 FQNEAQ (reference sequence). Trimming removed 3 bases from V and 8 bases from J, with 14 bases in between. The CDR3 here is CASSFGPQRDEQFF. The CDR3 DNA reads TGTGCCAGCAGCTTTGGTCCACAAAGGGATGAGCAGTTCTTC.

This clonotype came up a few times. The V and J genes are TRBV5-1 and TRBJ2-7; 7 bases align to TRBD1. The V segment lost 3 bases and the J segment 2 bases; nucleotides outside the gene matches: 5. Germline assignment: CDR1 SGHRS and CDR2 YFSETQ. CDR3 length: 14 amino acids. CDR3 coding DNA: TGCGCCAGCAGCTCTAAGGGGGCCCCCTACGAGCAGTACTTC. This sequence encodes CASSSKGAPYEQYF.

V usage is TRBV20-1 and J usage is TRBJ2-7; weak D call: TRBD2 (6 bases). CDR1 and CDR2 (germline): DFQATT, SNEGSKA (reference sequence). This CDR3 has 15 amino acids. Trimming stripped 5 bases from V and 3 bases from J, with 20 bases between. The CDR3 loop is CSARGEGENGYEQYF. Here the CDR3 DNA reads TGCAGTGCTCGCGGGGAAGGAGAAAACGGCTACGAGCAGTACTTC.

As regards this clonotype: At one end, the junction sequence differs from germline, possibly due to a read error. The chain joins TRBV28 to TRBJ2-2, with 7 bases fitting TRBD2. The germline V gene encodes CDR1 MDHEN and CDR2 SYDVKM. The CDR3 runs 14 residues. The CDR3 DNA follows: TGTGCCAGCGTCACTAGCGCATACACCGGGGATCTGTTTTTT. As protein: CASVTSAYTGDLFF.

V usage is TRBV15 and J usage is TRBJ2-1; D gene uncertain. The germline CDR1 and CDR2 sequences are LNHNV and YYDKDF (reference sequence). The CDR3 sequence is 12 residues long. The V end lost 2 bases, the J end lost 7 bases, and 6 bases lay between the germline ends. The CDR3 is CATSRSVNEQFF. The CDR3 region has the DNA TGTGCCACCAGCAGAAGTGTGAATGAGCAGTTCTTC.

V and J are TRBV29-1 and TRBJ2-1; maybe TRBD2 (7 bases). This CDR3 is built from 16 residues. Germline CDR1 is SQVTM and CDR2 is ANQGSEA. V was pared by 6 bases and J by 4 bases, with 22 bases between. CDR3 coding DNA: TGCAGCGTGGGGGGGGCGGGGGCCCTTGGTTACAATGAGCAGTTCTTC. Protein: CSVGGAGALGYNEQFF.

The chain carries TRBV12-3 or TRBV12-4 and TRBJ2-7; tentative D call: TRBD1 (5 bases). This CDR3 spans 14 amino acids. The V end lost 5 bases, the J end lost 0 bases, and 11 bases lay between the germline ends. The CDR3 DNA sequence: TGTGCCAGCAGTGGACAAGAAAGCTCCTACGAGCAGTACTTC. Translation gives CASSGQESSYEQYF.

The chain carries TRBV6-2 or TRBV6-3 and TRBJ2-1; D is perhaps TRBD2 (5 bases). The CDR3 extends over 13 amino acids. The V gene's germline CDR1 is MNHEY and CDR2 SVGEGT. V was pared by 2 bases and J by 16 bases, with 18 bases between. The CDR3 DNA follows: TGTGCCAGCAGTTACGCCCTTCCTGGACTCCATTTCTTC. It translates to CASSYALPGLHFF.

This clonotype appeared a few times. The DNA for the CDR3 is TGTGCCAGCAGCTCTATACTAGCGGGAGTGGCAGATACGCAGTATTTT. Protein: CASSSILAGVADTQYF. The chain recombines TRBV7-9 with TRBJ2-3; 11 bases are shared with TRBD2. V lost 4 bases, J lost 4 bases, and 7 bases stayed unmatched. This CDR3 region has 16 residues. Germline V gene sequence: CDR1 SEHNR, CDR2 FQNEAQ (reference sequence).

This clonotype was seen repeatedly, ten times or more. The rearrangement uses TRBV6-2 or TRBV6-3 and TRBJ2-3; D gene ambiguous. The CDR3 contains 15 residues. V lost 5 bases and J lost 4, with 16 bases in between. The germline gives CDR1 MNHEY, CDR2 SVGEGT. The CDR3, as DNA: TGTGCCAGCAGTAAGGTCCTCCCCCTTGCAGATACGCAGTATTTT. Residues: CASSKVLPLADTQYF.

The chain links TRBV6-2 or TRBV6-3 to TRBJ2-2; possibly TRBD2 for D (7 bases). This CDR3 region has 15 residues. Trimming took 7 bases from V and 4 from J, leaving 16 bases between them. Germline V gene sequence: CDR1 MNHEY, CDR2 SVGEGT. CDR3 sequence: CASTGGQAITGELFF. CDR3 nucleotides: TGTGCCAGCACCGGGGGGCAGGCAATCACCGGGGAGCTGTTTTTT.

This clonotype has just a few counts. The CDR3 protein is CASSQEGWGQGTDTQYF. CDR3 coding DNA: TGCGCCAGCAGCCAAGAGGGGTGGGGGCAGGGAACAGATACGCAGTATTTT. The chain carries TRBV4-1 and TRBJ2-3; D might be TRBD1 (6 bases). Germline assignment: CDR1 MGHRA and CDR2 YSYEKL. V was cut by 0 bases and J by 3 bases, with 16 bases left in between. The CDR3 runs 17 residues.

The table lists this clonotype with a few counts. The chain couples TRBV20-1 to TRBJ2-7; 11 nucleotides align to TRBD1. The germline V gene encodes CDR1 DFQATT and CDR2 SNEGSKA (reference sequence). CDR3 size: 14 residues. V gave up 6 bases and J gave up 3 bases; unmatched junction bases: 7. CDR3 coding DNA: TGCAGTGCCTTGACCGGGACAGGGGGCTACGAGCAGTACTTC. It yields the protein CSALTGTGGYEQYF.

The chain employs TRBV3-1 and TRBJ1-3; no firm D call. This CDR3 is 16 amino acids long. Looked up from germline, CDR1 is LGHDT and CDR2 is YNNKEL (reference sequence). Trimming removed 1 base at V and 0 bases at J, with 10 bases between. CDR3 amino acids: CASSQVGQFSGNTIYF. CDR3 nucleotide sequence: TGTGCCAGCAGCCAAGTAGGGCAGTTCTCTGGAAACACCATATATTTT.

The chain combines TRBV2 with TRBJ2-1; 8 bases match TRBD2. Unmatched junction bases numbered 7, after V lost 3 bases and J lost 3 bases. CDR1 and CDR2 (germline): SNHLY, FYNNEI. The CDR3 has 16 residues. As DNA, the CDR3 is TGTGCCAGCAGTGAGAGGGAGCGGGGGTACTACAATGAGCAGTTCTTC. Translated, it gives CASSERERGYYNEQFF. Full variable domain (remainder filled in from reference TRBV2 and TRBJ2-1): EPEVTQTPSHQVTQMGQEVILRCVPISNHLYFYWYRQILGQKVEFLVSFYNNEISEKSEIFDDQFSVERPDGSNFTLKIRSTKLEDSAMYFCASSERERGYYNEQFFGPGTRLTVL.

The chain links TRBV4-3 to TRBJ2-3; D perhaps matches TRBD2 (5 bases). Germline CDR1 is LGHNA and CDR2 is YSLEER. V was shortened by 1 base and J by 5 bases, with 19 bases between the two germline ends. The CDR3 consists of 17 residues. The CDR3 sequence is CASSQGSSAEAKDTQYF. CDR3 coding DNA: TGCGCCAGCAGCCAAGGGAGTTCAGCGGAGGCCAAAGATACGCAGTATTTT.

This clonotype was counted a few times. The chain joins TRBV7-8 to TRBJ2-2, with TRBD2 as a possible D gene (6 bases). The germline V gene has CDR1 SGHVS and CDR2 FQNEAQ. V was pared by 7 bases and J by 8 bases, with 20 bases between. This CDR3 has 15 amino acids. The CDR3 loop is CASTPLSGPMGELFF. For the CDR3, the DNA is TGTGCCAGCACCCCTTTGAGCGGGCCCATGGGGGAGCTGTTTTTT.